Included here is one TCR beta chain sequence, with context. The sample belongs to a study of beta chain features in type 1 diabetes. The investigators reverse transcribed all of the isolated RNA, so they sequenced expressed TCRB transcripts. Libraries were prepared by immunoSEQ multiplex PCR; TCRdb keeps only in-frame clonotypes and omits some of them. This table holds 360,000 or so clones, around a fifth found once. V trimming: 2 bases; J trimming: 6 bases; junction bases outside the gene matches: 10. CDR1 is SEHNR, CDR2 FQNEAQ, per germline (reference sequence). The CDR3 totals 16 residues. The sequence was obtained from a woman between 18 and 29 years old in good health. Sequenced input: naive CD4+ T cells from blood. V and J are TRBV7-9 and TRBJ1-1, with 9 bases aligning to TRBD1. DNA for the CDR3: TGTGCCAGCAGCTTAATTAGGGGACAGGGTATGGCTGAAGCTTTCTTT. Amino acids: CASSLIRGQGMAEAFF.